Below are 30 T cell receptor beta chains sequenced from a single sample in a study of persistence of HIV-infected CD4 T cells. The libraries were made with immunoSEQ version 4 in survey mode. The assay was immunoSEQ multiplex PCR, and TCRdb's table has in-frame clones only and misses some. In the table there are roughly 34,000 clones, 82% of which are singletons. Their antigens remain unidentified. Lysates of CMV-infected fibroblasts at 8 to 10 ug/mL stimulated these cells. Sorted nonresponding memory CD4+ T cells were CD40L-negative, CD69-negative, CD45RO-high. The sequenced sample was CD4+ T cells sorted from PBMCs after approximately 19-hour stimulation, obtained from a patient who received antiretroviral therapy. The receptors originated from an adult man with HIV who was CMV-seropositive.

As DNA, the CDR3 is TGTGCCAGCAGTTTACTAACTGCCTACGAGCAGTACTTC. Encoded protein: CASSLLTAYEQYF. V is TRBV28 and J is TRBJ2-7; D call uncertain. Germline CDR1 MDHEN, CDR2 SYDVKM. Trimming removed 2 bases from V and 2 bases from J, with 7 bases in between. There are 13 residues in the CDR3. The full variable domain, with the rest looked up from reference TRBV28 and TRBJ2-7, is DVKVTQSSRYLVKRTGEKVFLECVQDMDHENMFWYRQDPGLGLRLIYFSYDVKMKEKGDIPEGYSVSREKKERFSLILESASTNQTSMYLCASSLLTAYEQYFGPGTRLTVT.

This clone was seen only once. This chain links TRBV4-2 with TRBJ2-7; TRBD1 matches 9 bases. The CDR3 runs to 15 residues. V was pared by 1 base and J by 5 bases, with 6 bases of the junction left unmatched. Germline CDR1 and CDR2: LGHNA and YNFKEQ. CDR3 sequence: CASSQASGTGHEQYF. The CDR3 DNA follows: TGTGCCAGCAGCCAAGCCTCTGGGACAGGGCACGAGCAGTACTTC.

This chain links TRBV21-1 with TRBJ1-2; the table's D gene call, TRBD1, was not cross checked with the DNA. TRBV21-1 is a known pseudogene. This CDR3 has 17 amino acids. CDR3 protein: CASSKVKSDRGQYGYTF. CDR3 sequence (DNA): TGTGCCAGCAGCAAAGTTAAAAGTGACAGGGGGCAATATGGCTACACCTTC.

J is TRBJ1-1 and V is TRBV30; no clear D gene. V was trimmed by 4 bases and J by 0 bases, leaving 21 bases between them. CDR1 and CDR2 from the germline V gene are GTSNPN and SVGIG (reference sequence). The CDR3 is 17 residues long. CDR3 in amino acids: CAWTFGHIVSMNTEAFF. In nucleotides, the CDR3 is TGTGCCTGGACATTCGGGCATATAGTATCTATGAACACTGAAGCTTTCTTT.

The V call is TRBV5-1, the J call TRBJ1-5, with D tentatively TRBD1 (6 bases). V gave up 0 bases and J gave up 2 bases, with 15 bases separating them. Germline CDR1 SGHRS, CDR2 YFSETQ. The CDR3 length is 17 residues. CDR3 protein: CASSLGAGGLGNQPQHF. The CDR3, as DNA: TGCGCCAGCAGCTTGGGGGCGGGGGGGCTCGGCAATCAGCCCCAGCATTTT.

The CDR3 region is CASGFEINQPQHF. For the CDR3, the DNA is TGTGCTAGTGGTTTTGAAATCAATCAGCCCCAGCATTTT. The V and J genes are TRBV12-5 and TRBJ1-5, with unresolved D. CDR3 length equals 13 residues. Deletions cut 3 bases from V and 3 bases from J, with 6 bases between. The germline V gene encodes CDR1 LGHNT and CDR2 FRNRAP.

The chain carries TRBV3-1 (or the pseudogene TRBV3-2) and TRBJ2-3; the D is unclear. V was trimmed by 1 base and J by 2 bases, leaving 7 bases between them. CDR3 length equals 14 residues. CDR1 and CDR2 from the germline V gene are LGHDT and YNNKEL (reference sequence). The DNA of the CDR3 is TGTGCCAGCAGCCAAGGCAGAAACACAGATACGCAGTATTTT. Amino acid sequence: CASSQGRNTDTQYF.

This clone was seen only once. The chain has TRBV2 and TRBJ1-4, with 8 bases matching TRBD1. Germline values: CDR1 SNHLY, CDR2 FYNNEI. This CDR3 has 15 residues. J lost 5 bases, V lost 6 bases, and 8 bases had no gene match. The CDR3 DNA reads as TGTGCCAGCAGCCCACAGGGGGTGGAAAATGAAAAACTGTTTTTT. Translated, it gives CASSPQGVENEKLFF.

J is TRBJ2-3 and V is TRBV19; D call uncertain. Germline loops: CDR1 LNHDA, CDR2 SQIVND (reference sequence). The length of the CDR3 is 14 residues. Trimming removed 6 bases from V and 0 bases from J, with 10 bases in between. CDR3 DNA sequence: TGTGCCAGTAGCCGCAGATCTAGCACAGATACGCAGTATTTT. Translating it yields CASSRRSSTDTQYF.

The chain has TRBV7-2 and TRBJ2-7, with 7 bases matching TRBD2. Germline V CDR1 and CDR2: SGHTA, FQGNSA. This CDR3 has 15 residues. The V gene end was trimmed by 2 bases and the J gene end by 5 bases; junction bases not matched to a gene: 9. The CDR3 loop reads CASSLNRLRGDEQYF. CDR3 in DNA: TGTGCCAGCAGCTTAAACAGGCTCCGGGGGGACGAGCAGTACTTC.

The V call is TRBV18, the J call TRBJ2-6; possible D gene TRBD1, 6 bases. The V and J ends lost 0 bases and 0 bases respectively, with 12 bases between them. From germline, CDR1 is KGHSH and CDR2 LQKENI. The CDR3 spans 18 residues. For the CDR3, the DNA is TGTGCCAGCTCACCACCTGGCAGGGGCAGCTCTGGGGCCAACGTCCTGACTTTC. Protein: CASSPPGRGSSGANVLTF.

This chain links TRBV13 with TRBJ1-4; 10 bases line up with TRBD1. The CDR3 extends over 16 amino acids. The J segment lost 6 bases and the V segment lost 4 bases, leaving 8 bases of the junction unmatched. Germline-derived CDR1 and CDR2 are PRHDT and FYEKMQ (reference sequence). The CDR3 spells CASSSASGTGDEKLFF. CDR3 nucleotides: TGTGCCAGCAGCTCCGCCTCCGGGACAGGGGATGAAAAACTGTTTTTT.

In this sample, this clone turned up once. The chain employs TRBV12-3 or TRBV12-4 and TRBJ1-2; D remains ambiguous. V was shortened by 1 base and J by 7 bases, with 4 bases between the two germline ends. This CDR3 region has 11 residues. The CDR3 loop is CASSLGFGYTF. The CDR3 DNA reads as TGTGCCAGCAGTTTAGGCTTTGGCTACACCTTC.

This clone was detected a few times. This chain joins TRBV19 and TRBJ1-5; 10 nucleotides match TRBD1. J gave up 0 bases and V 3 bases, and 2 bases lay outside the gene matches. Germline V gene data show CDR1 as LNHDA and CDR2 as SQIVND (reference sequence). The CDR3 is made up of 16 amino acids. Here the CDR3 DNA reads TGTGCCAGTAGTATGCGGACAGGGGGTAGCAATCAGCCCCAGCATTTT. Translated: CASSMRTGGSNQPQHF.

This clone was found once. This rearrangement joins TRBV10-3 to TRBJ2-1; the match to TRBD2 covers 8 bases. Germline V gene data show CDR1 as ENHRY and CDR2 as SYGVKD. V lost 5 bases and J lost 4; bases outside the gene matches: 7. This CDR3 is built from 15 residues. CDR3 region: CAISSGTRIYNEQFF. The CDR3 DNA reads TGTGCCATCAGTTCCGGGACTAGAATTTACAATGAGCAGTTCTTC.

The chain uses TRBV7-2 and TRBJ1-4; 7 bases align to TRBD1. This CDR3 region has 15 residues. Germline-derived CDR1 and CDR2 are SGHTA and FQGNSA. J was trimmed by 6 bases and V by 3 bases; bases with no gene match: 7. CDR3 sequence: CASSFEGQAYEKLFF. The CDR3 DNA reads TGTGCCAGCAGCTTCGAAGGACAGGCTTATGAAAAACTGTTTTTT.

J is TRBJ2-5 and V is TRBV18; D gene uncertain. The CDR3 extends over 11 amino acids. Trimming took off 3 bases at V and 1 base at J, with 0 bases between the two ends. Germline V gene data show CDR1 as KGHSH and CDR2 as LQKENI. The CDR3: CASSPQETQYF. CDR3 nucleotide sequence: TGTGCCAGCTCACCCCAAGAGACCCAGTACTTC.

This clone appeared a single time. The rearrangement joins TRBV19 to TRBJ1-3; D not certain. Trimming took off 6 bases at V and 2 bases at J, with 14 bases between the two ends. The CDR3 is 15 amino acids. Germline assignment: CDR1 LNHDA and CDR2 SQIVND (reference sequence). CDR3 nucleotide sequence: TGTGCCAGTAGCACAGCGGTGGGCCCTGGAAACACCATATATTTT. Its protein product is CASSTAVGPGNTIYF. The variable domain in full, with the rest retrieved from reference TRBV19 and TRBJ1-3, is DGGITQSPKYLFRKEGQNVTLSCEQNLNHDAMYWYRQDPGQGLRLIYYSQIVNDFQKGDIAEGYSVSREKKESFPLTVTSAQKNPTAFYLCASSTAVGPGNTIYFGEGSWLTVV.

This clone showed up just once. V usage is TRBV12-5 and J usage is TRBJ2-2; TRBD1 might be the D (6 bases). V was trimmed by 0 bases and J by 7 bases, leaving 12 bases between them. The CDR3 is 15 amino acids. The germline V gene has CDR1 LGHNT and CDR2 FRNRAP. The CDR3 region is CASGLVTGPIGELFF. CDR3 in DNA: TGTGCTAGTGGTTTGGTAACAGGGCCTATCGGGGAGCTGTTTTTT.

This sequence joins TRBV2 and TRBJ2-1; no firm D call. Trimming removed 8 bases at V and 5 bases at J, with 16 bases between. Looked up from germline, CDR1 is SNHLY and CDR2 is FYNNEI. This CDR3 is 14 amino acids long. CDR3 DNA: TGTGCCAGCCGCGCCCGACTGAAAGACAATGAGCAGTTCTTC. It codes for CASRARLKDNEQFF.

V usage is TRBV19 and J usage is TRBJ2-6; D is ambiguous. Germline V CDR1 and CDR2: LNHDA, SQIVND (reference sequence). V shed 2 bases and J shed 0 bases, with 8 bases lying between them. This CDR3 spans 16 amino acids. The CDR3 sequence is CASSILGGSGANVLTF. CDR3 nucleotides: TGTGCCAGTAGTATACTAGGCGGCTCTGGGGCCAACGTCCTGACTTTC. Together with reference TRBV19 and TRBJ2-6, the CDR3 gives the full variable domain: DGGITQSPKYLFRKEGQNVTLSCEQNLNHDAMYWYRQDPGQGLRLIYYSQIVNDFQKGDIAEGYSVSREKKESFPLTVTSAQKNPTAFYLCASSILGGSGANVLTFGAGSRLTVL.

This sequence joins TRBV6-5 and TRBJ2-2, with 9 bases identical to TRBD1. From germline, CDR1 is MNHEY and CDR2 SVGAGI. V gave up 0 bases and J gave up 5 bases; unmatched junction bases: 1. This CDR3 contains 15 residues. In nucleotides, the CDR3 is TGTGCCAGCAGTTACTCGGGACAGGGTACCGGGGAGCTGTTTTTT. This encodes CASSYSGQGTGELFF.

This chain uses TRBV18 with TRBJ2-2; D is unclear. Between the trimmed V and J ends, which lost 1 base and 6 bases, there was a span of 3 bases. Germline CDR1 and CDR2: KGHSH and LQKENI. The CDR3 loop spans 12 amino acids. CDR3 loop: CASSPQAGELFF. CDR3 nucleotides: TGTGCCAGCTCACCACAAGCCGGGGAGCTGTTTTTT.

This chain uses TRBV29-1 with TRBJ1-6; 9 nucleotides line up with TRBD1. Germline V lookup: CDR1 SQVTM, CDR2 ANQGSEA. This CDR3 region has 18 residues. V gave up 6 bases and J gave up 1 base; unmatched junction bases: 13. CDR3 DNA: TGCAGCGTAGCCGGGACAGGGCGCTTTAGGTCCTATAATTCACCCCTCCACTTT. Amino acids: CSVAGTGRFRSYNSPLHF. The full variable domain, rest sourced from reference TRBV29-1 and TRBJ1-6, is SAVISQKPSRDICQRGTSLTIQCQVDSQVTMMFWYRQQPGQSLTLIATANQGSEATYESGFVIDKFPISRPNLTFSTLTVSNMSPEDSSIYLCSVAGTGRFRSYNSPLHFGNGTRLTVT.

The CDR3 DNA reads as TGTGCCAGCAGCTCCGAGGATACCTACGAGCAGTACTTC. Translated, it gives CASSSEDTYEQYF. The chain has TRBV7-6 and TRBJ2-7; D is unresolved. Between the trimmed V and J ends, which lost 4 bases and 2 bases, there was a span of 9 bases. The CDR3 totals 13 residues. In germline, CDR1 is SGHVS, CDR2 FNYEAQ.

This chain uses TRBV18 with TRBJ1-4; 11 bases are shared with TRBD1. The junction had 5 bases not matched to a gene; V was cut back by 3 bases and J by 8 bases. CDR1 is KGHSH and CDR2 is LQKENI in the germline V gene. This CDR3 is 15 amino acids long. The CDR3 spells CASSPSGTGGEKLFF. CDR3 coding DNA: TGTGCCAGCTCACCTTCCGGGACAGGGGGAGAAAAACTGTTTTTT. Supplemented by reference TRBV18 and TRBJ1-4, the full variable domain reads NAGVMQNPRHLVRRRGQEARLRCSPMKGHSHVYWYRQLPEEGLKFMVYLQKENIIDESGMPKERFSAEFPKEGPSILRIQQVVRGDSAAYFCASSPSGTGGEKLFFGSGTQLSVL.

The chain uses TRBV27 and TRBJ2-1; possibly TRBD1 for D (7 bases). Germline CDR1 is MNHEY and CDR2 is SMNVEV (reference sequence). CDR3 size: 16 residues. Trimming took 5 bases from V and 3 from J, leaving 17 bases between them. The CDR3 is CASSPVRGVGYNEQFF. The CDR3 DNA follows: TGTGCCAGCAGTCCGGTCAGGGGGGTAGGCTACAATGAGCAGTTCTTC.

For this clone: Other DNA sequences in this sample translate to the same CDR3. The rearrangement joins TRBV7-2 to TRBJ1-5, with D perhaps TRBD1 (5 bases). Germline values: CDR1 SGHTA, CDR2 FQGNSA. V gave up 4 bases and J gave up 6 bases, with 13 bases separating them. The CDR3 runs to 14 residues. CDR3 amino acids: CASSSQGGGQPQHF. CDR3 DNA: TGTGCCAGCAGCTCCCAGGGCGGAGGTCAGCCCCAGCATTTT.

The chain recombines TRBV28 with TRBJ1-3; the D is unclear. The CDR3 is made up of 14 amino acids. The germline V and J ends were trimmed by 1 base and 2 bases, with 6 bases remaining between them. CDR1 is MDHEN and CDR2 is SYDVKM in the germline V gene. CDR3 bases: TGTGCCAGCAGTTTATACAGTCCTGGAAACACCATATATTTT. This encodes CASSLYSPGNTIYF.

The rearrangement links TRBV7-2 to TRBJ2-5, with 9 bases aligning to TRBD2. Germline CDR1 and CDR2: SGHTA and FQGNSA. This CDR3 has 16 residues. With 2 bases clipped from V and 1 base from J, the junction kept 5 bases outside the gene matches. The CDR3 nucleotides are TGTGCCAGCAGCTTACTGGCTAGCGGGGCCCAAGAGACCCAGTACTTC. Amino acid sequence: CASSLLASGAQETQYF.